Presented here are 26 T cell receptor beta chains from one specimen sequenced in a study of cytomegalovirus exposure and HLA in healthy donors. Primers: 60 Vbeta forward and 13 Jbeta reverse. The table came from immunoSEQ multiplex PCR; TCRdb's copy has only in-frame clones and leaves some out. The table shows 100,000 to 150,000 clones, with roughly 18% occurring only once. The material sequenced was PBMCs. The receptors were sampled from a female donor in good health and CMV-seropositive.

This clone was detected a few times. The CDR3 DNA reads TGTGCCATCAGTCAGGGCGGAGAAAAACTGTTTTTT. It yields the protein CAISQGGEKLFF. J is TRBJ1-4 and V is TRBV10-3, with D possibly matching TRBD1 (5 bases). V gave up 5 bases and J gave up 8 bases, with 9 bases separating them. Per the germline V gene, CDR1 is ENHRY and CDR2 is SYGVKD. The CDR3 extends over 12 amino acids.

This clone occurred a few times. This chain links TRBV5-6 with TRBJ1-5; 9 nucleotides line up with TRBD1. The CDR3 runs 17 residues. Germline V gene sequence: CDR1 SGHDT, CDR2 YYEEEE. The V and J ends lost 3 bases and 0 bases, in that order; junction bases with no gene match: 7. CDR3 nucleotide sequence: TGTGCCAGCAGCTCCGACAGGGGGGTCGATAGCAATCAGCCCCAGCATTTT. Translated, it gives CASSSDRGVDSNQPQHF.

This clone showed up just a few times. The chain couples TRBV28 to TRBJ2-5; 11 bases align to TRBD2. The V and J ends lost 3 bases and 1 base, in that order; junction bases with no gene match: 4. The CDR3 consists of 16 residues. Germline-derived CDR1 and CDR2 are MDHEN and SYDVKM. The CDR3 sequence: CASSFLGTSGQETQYF. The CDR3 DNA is TGTGCCAGCAGTTTTTTAGGGACTAGCGGCCAAGAGACCCAGTACTTC.

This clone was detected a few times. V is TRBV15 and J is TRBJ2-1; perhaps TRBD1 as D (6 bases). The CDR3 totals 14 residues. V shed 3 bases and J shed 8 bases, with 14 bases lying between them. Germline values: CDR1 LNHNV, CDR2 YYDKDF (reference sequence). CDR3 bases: TGTGCCACCAGCAGGAGGACCAGGGGAGATGAGCAGTTCTTC. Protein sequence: CATSRRTRGDEQFF.

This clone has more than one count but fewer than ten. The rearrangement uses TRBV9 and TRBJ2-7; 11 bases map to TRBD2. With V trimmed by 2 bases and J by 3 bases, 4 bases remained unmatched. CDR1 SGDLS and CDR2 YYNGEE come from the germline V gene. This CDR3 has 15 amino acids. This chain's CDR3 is CASSVGLAANYEQYF. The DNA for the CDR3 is TGTGCCAGCAGCGTGGGACTAGCGGCGAACTACGAGCAGTACTTC. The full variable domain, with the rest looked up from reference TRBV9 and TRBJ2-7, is DSGVTQTPKHLITATGQRVTLRCSPRSGDLSVYWYQQSLDQGLQFLIQYYNGEERAKGNILERFSAQQFPDLHSELNLSSLELGDSALYFCASSVGLAANYEQYFGPGTRLTVT.

The CDR3 sequence is CASSIQGRRYNEQFF. In DNA form, the CDR3 reads TGTGCCAGCAGTATCCAGGGTAGACGGTACAATGAGCAGTTCTTC. This chain links TRBV2 with TRBJ2-1, with a possible D match to TRBD1 (5 bases). CDR1 is SNHLY, CDR2 FYNNEI, per germline. Trimming removed 5 bases at V and 4 bases at J, with 15 bases between. The CDR3 totals 15 residues. Full variable domain (rest looked up from reference TRBV2 and TRBJ2-1): EPEVTQTPSHQVTQMGQEVILRCVPISNHLYFYWYRQILGQKVEFLVSFYNNEISEKSEIFDDQFSVERPDGSNFTLKIRSTKLEDSAMYFCASSIQGRRYNEQFFGPGTRLTVL.

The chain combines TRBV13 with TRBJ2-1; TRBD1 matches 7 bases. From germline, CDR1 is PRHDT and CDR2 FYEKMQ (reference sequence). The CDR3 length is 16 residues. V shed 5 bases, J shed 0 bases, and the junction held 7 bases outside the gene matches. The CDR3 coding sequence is TGTGCCAGCAGCCCTGCTAGGGACAGCTCCTACAATGAGCAGTTCTTC. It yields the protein CASSPARDSSYNEQFF.

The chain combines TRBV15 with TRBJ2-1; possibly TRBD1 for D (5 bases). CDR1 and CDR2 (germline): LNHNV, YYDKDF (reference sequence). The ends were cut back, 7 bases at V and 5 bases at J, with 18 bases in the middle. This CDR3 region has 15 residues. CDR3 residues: CATTLDSLYDNEQFF. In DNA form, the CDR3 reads TGTGCCACCACCTTAGACAGTTTGTACGACAATGAGCAGTTCTTC.

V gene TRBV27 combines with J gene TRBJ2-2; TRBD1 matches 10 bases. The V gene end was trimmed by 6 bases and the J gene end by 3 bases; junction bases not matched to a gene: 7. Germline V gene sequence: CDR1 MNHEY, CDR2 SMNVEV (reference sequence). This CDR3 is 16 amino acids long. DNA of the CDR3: TGTGCCAGCAGGATAGCCGGGACAGGGGACACCGGGGAGCTGTTTTTT. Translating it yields CASRIAGTGDTGELFF.

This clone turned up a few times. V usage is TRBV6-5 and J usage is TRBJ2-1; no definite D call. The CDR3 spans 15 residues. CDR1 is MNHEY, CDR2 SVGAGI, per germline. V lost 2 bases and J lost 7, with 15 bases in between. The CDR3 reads CASSYPADGLNEQFF. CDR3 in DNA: TGTGCCAGCAGTTACCCTGCGGATGGGTTGAATGAGCAGTTCTTC.

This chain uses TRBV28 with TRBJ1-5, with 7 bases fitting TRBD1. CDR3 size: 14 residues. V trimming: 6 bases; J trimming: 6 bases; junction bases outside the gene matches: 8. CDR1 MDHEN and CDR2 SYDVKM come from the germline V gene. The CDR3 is CASSRDSFPQPQHF. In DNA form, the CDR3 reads TGTGCCAGCAGCCGGGACAGTTTTCCTCAGCCCCAGCATTTT. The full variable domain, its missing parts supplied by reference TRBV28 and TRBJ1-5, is DVKVTQSSRYLVKRTGEKVFLECVQDMDHENMFWYRQDPGLGLRLIYFSYDVKMKEKGDIPEGYSVSREKKERFSLILESASTNQTSMYLCASSRDSFPQPQHFGDGTRLSIL.

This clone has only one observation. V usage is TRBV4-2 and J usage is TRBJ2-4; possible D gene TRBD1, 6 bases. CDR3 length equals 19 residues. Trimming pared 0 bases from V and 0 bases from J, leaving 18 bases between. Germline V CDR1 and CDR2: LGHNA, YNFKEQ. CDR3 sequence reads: CASSQDFGGESIAKNIQYF. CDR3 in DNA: TGTGCCAGCAGCCAAGATTTTGGGGGCGAGTCTATAGCCAAAAACATTCAGTACTTC.

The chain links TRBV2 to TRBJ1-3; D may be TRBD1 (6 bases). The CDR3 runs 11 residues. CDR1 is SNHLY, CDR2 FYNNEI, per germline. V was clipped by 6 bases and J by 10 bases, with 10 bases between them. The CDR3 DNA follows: TGTGCCAGCAGCTTCGGGACAACCATATATTTT. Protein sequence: CASSFGTTIYF.

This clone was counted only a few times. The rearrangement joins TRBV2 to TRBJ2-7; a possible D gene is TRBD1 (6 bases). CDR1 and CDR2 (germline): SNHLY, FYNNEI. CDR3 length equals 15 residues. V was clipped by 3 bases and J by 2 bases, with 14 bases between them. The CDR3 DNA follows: TGTGCCAGCAGTGATTCGGGACACTCCCCCTACGAGCAGTACTTC. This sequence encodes CASSDSGHSPYEQYF.

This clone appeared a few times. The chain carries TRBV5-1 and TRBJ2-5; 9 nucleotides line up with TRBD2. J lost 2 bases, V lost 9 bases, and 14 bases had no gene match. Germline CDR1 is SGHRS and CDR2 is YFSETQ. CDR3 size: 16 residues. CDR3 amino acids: CATTEKTSGPQETQYF. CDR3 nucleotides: TGCGCCACCACAGAAAAGACTAGCGGCCCACAAGAGACCCAGTACTTC. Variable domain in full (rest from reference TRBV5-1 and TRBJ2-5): KAGVTQTPRYLIKTRGQQVTLSCSPISGHRSVSWYQQTPGQGLQFLFEYFSETQRNKGNFPGRFSGRQFSNSRSEMNVSTLELGDSALYLCATTEKTSGPQETQYFGPGTRLLVL.

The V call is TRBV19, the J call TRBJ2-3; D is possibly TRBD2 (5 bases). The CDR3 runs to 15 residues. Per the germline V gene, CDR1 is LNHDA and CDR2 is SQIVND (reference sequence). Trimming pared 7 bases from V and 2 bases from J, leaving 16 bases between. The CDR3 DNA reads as TGTGCCAGTACTAGCCGGGGAGCATCCACAGATACGCAGTATTTT. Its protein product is CASTSRGASTDTQYF.

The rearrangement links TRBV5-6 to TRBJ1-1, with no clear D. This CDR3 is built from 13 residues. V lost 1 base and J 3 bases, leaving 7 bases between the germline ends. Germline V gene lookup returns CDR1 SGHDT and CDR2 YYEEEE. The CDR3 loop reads CASSLLRDTEAFF. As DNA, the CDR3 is TGTGCCAGCAGCTTGCTTCGGGACACTGAAGCTTTCTTT. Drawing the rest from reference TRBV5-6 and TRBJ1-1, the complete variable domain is DAGVTQSPTHLIKTRGQQVTLRCSPKSGHDTVSWYQQALGQGPQFIFQYYEEEERQRGNFPDRFSGHQFPNYSSELNVNALLLGDSALYLCASSLLRDTEAFFGQGTRLTVV.

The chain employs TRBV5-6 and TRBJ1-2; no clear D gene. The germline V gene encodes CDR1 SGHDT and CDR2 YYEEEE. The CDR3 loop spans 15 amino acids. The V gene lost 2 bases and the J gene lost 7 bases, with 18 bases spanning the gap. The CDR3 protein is CASSLTGVPVGGYTF. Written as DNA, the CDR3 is TGTGCCAGCAGCTTAACGGGAGTCCCGGTAGGTGGCTACACCTTC.

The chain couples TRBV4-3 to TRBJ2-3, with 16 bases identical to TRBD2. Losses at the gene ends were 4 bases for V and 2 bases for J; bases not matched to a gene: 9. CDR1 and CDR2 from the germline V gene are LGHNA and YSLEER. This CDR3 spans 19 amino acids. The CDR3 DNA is TGCGCCAGCAGCCCGAGGAAGGGACTAGCGGGGGGGGCCACAGATACGCAGTATTTT. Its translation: CASSPRKGLAGGATDTQYF.

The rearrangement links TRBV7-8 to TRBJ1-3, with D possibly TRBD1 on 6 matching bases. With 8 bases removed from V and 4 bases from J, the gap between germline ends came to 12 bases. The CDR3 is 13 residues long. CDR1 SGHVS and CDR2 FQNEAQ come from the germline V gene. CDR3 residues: CASWGRGGNTIYF. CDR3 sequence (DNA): TGTGCCAGCTGGGGCAGGGGAGGAAACACCATATATTTT.

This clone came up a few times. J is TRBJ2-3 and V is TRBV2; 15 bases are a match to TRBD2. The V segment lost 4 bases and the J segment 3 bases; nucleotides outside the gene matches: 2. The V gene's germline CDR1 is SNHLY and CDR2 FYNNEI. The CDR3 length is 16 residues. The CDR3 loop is CASSAGLAGGTDTQYF. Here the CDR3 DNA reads TGTGCCAGCAGTGCTGGACTAGCGGGGGGGACAGATACGCAGTATTTT.

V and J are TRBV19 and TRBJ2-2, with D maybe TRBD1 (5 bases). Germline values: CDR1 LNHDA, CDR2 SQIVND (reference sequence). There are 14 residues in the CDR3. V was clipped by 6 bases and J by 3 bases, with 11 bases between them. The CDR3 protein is CASRKDRHTGELFF. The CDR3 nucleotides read TGTGCCAGTAGGAAAGACAGACACACCGGGGAGCTGTTTTTT.

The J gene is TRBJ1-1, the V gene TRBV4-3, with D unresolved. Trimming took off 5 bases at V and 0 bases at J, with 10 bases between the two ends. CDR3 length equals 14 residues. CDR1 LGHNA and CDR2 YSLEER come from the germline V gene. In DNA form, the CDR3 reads TGCGCCAGCAGCGTAACTTATATGAACACTGAAGCTTTCTTT. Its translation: CASSVTYMNTEAFF.

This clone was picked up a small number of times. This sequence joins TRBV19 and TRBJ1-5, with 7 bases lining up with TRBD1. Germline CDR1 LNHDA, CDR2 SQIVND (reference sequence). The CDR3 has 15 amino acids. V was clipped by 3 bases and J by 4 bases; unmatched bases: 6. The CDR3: CASSMGQGENQPQHF. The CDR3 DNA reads TGTGCCAGTAGTATGGGTCAGGGGGAGAATCAGCCCCAGCATTTT.

This chain's CDR3 is CASSTRTSGAGGELFF. The CDR3, as DNA: TGCGCCAGCAGCACTCGGACTAGCGGGGCTGGCGGGGAGCTGTTTTTT. The V and J genes are TRBV5-1 and TRBJ2-2; 12 nucleotides line up with TRBD2. The CDR3 totals 16 residues. Per the germline V gene, CDR1 is SGHRS and CDR2 is YFSETQ. V trimming: 4 bases; J trimming: 7 bases; junction bases outside the gene matches: 8.

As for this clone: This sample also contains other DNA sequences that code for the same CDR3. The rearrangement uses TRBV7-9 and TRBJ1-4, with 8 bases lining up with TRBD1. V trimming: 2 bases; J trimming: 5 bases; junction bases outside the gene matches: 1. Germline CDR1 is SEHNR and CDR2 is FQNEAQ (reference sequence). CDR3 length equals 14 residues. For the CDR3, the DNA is TGTGCCAGCAGCTTAAGACAGGGGAATGAAAAACTGTTTTTT. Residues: CASSLRQGNEKLFF.